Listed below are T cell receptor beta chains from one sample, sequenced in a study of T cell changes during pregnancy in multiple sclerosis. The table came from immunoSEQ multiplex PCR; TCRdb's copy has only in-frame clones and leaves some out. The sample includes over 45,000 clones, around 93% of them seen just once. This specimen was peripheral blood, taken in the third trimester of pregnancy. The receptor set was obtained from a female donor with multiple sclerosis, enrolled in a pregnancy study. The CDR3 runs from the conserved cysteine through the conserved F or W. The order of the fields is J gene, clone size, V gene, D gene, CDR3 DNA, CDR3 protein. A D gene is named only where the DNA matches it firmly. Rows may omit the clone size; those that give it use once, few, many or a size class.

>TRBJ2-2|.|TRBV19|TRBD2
TGTGCCAGTAGTAAACTAGCGGAGTTAACGAACACCGGGGAGCTGTTTTTT
CASSKLAELTNTGELFF
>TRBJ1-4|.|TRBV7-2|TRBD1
TGTGCCAGCAGCTCCCGGACAGGGGTCGAAAAACTGTTTTTT
CASSSRTGVEKLFF
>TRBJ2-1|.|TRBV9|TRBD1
TGTGCCAGCAGTGCCGGGACAGGGGGGAGCAATGAGCAGTTCTTC
CASSAGTGGSNEQFF
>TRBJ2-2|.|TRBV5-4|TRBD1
TGTGCCAGCAGCCGTTCAGGGGGACCGGACACCGGGGAGCTGTTTTTT
CASSRSGGPDTGELFF
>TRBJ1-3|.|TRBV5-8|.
TGTGCCAGCATTCCAAGGGAGGACTCACCAGAAGTCTCCATATATTTT
CASIPREDSPEVSIYF
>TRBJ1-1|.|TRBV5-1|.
TGCGCCAGCAGCTTGGACAGGTTGGATTTATTTGGCACTGAAGCTTTCTTT
CASSLDRLDLFGTEAFF
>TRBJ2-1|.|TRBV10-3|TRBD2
TGTGCCATCAGTGCAGGACTAGCGGGAGGAATCTACAATGAGCAGTTCTTC
CAISAGLAGGIYNEQFF
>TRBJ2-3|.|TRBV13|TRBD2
TGTGCCAGCAGCTTCAATACCCTCCTAGCGGGAGAAGGAACAGATACGCAGTATTTT
CASSFNTLLAGEGTDTQYF
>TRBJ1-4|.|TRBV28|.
TGTGCCAGCAGTAGGACACCATCTAATGAAAAACTGTTTTTT
CASSRTPSNEKLFF
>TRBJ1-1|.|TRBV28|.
TGTGCCAGCAGATCCGCGGGCACTGAAGCTTTCTTT
CASRSAGTEAFF
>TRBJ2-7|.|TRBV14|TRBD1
TGTGCCAGCAGTGAAGGACGGGACAGGGTTTGGTCCGAGCAGTACTTC
CASSEGRDRVWSEQYF
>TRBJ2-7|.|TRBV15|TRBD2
TGTGCCACCAGCAAAATAAGCGGGAGCGAGCAGTACTTC
CATSKISGSEQYF
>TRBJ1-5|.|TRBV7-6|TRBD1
TGTGCCAGCAGCTCCGGGACAGGCCATCAGCCCCAGCATTTT
CASSSGTGHQPQHF
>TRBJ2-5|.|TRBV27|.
TGTGCCAGCAGTCCCTTGGTCAGGGAGACCCAGTACTTC
CASSPLVRETQYF
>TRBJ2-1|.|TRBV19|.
TGTGCCAGTAGTATCGGACTCGCGGGGCAGTACAATGAGCAGTTCTTC
CASSIGLAGQYNEQFF
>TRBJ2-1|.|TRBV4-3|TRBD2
TGCGCCAGCAGCCAAGCGACTAGCGGGAGCCACAATGAGCAGTTCTTC
CASSQATSGSHNEQFF
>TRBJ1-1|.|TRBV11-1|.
TGTGCCAGCAGCCCACGGACCGGGAGGGCTTTCTTT
CASSPRTGRAFF
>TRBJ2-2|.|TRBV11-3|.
TGTGCCAGCAGCTCTCACAGGGCGGGTACCGGGGAGCTGTTTTTT
CASSSHRAGTGELFF
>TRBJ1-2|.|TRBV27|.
TGTGCCAGCAGTTCTTATACAGGACCCGCTAACTATGGCTACACCTTC
CASSSYTGPANYGYTF
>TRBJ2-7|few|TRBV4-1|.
TGCGCCAGCAGCCGACGGTTGGGGCCAAATCCTACCTACGAGCAGTACTTC
CASSRRLGPNPTYEQYF
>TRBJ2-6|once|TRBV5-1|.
TGCGCCAGCAGCTTGGGGCCCCAATTGGCCAACGTCCTGACTTTC
CASSLGPQLANVLTF
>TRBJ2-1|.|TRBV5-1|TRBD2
TGCGCCAGCAGCTTGGTCTTAGCGGGAGCCCTCAATGAGCAGTTCTTC
CASSLVLAGALNEQFF
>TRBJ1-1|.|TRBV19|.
TGTGCCACCACAGATACAGGGCTAGGCACTGAAGCTTTCTTT
CATTDTGLGTEAFF
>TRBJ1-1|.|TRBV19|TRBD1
TGTGCCAGTAGTAGGACAGGTCAAGGTGTCATGAACACTGAAGCTTTCTTT
CASSRTGQGVMNTEAFF
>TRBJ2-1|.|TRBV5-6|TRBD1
TGTGCCAGCAGCGGGGACAGGGATTCCTACAATGAGCAGTTCTTC
CASSGDRDSYNEQFF
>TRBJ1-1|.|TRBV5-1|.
TGCGCCAGCAGCTCCCTGGCGGGTACTGAAGCTTTCTTT
CASSSLAGTEAFF
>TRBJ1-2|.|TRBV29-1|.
TGCAGCGTTGAAAAGAGAACTAACTATGGCTACACCTTC
CSVEKRTNYGYTF
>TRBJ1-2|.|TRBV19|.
TGTGCCAGTAGTATAGAGGTGGGCAGCCCCTATGGCTACACCTTC
CASSIEVGSPYGYTF
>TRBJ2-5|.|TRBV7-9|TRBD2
TGTGCCAGCAGCCCCACGGGGGCGGGAGGGCGGAAGACCCAGTACTTC
CASSPTGAGGRKTQYF
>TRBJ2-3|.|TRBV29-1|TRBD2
TGCAGCGTTGAAGGGGGTAGACTAGCAGCAGATACGCAGTATTTT
CSVEGGRLAADTQYF
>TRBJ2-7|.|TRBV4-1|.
TGCGCCAGCAGCCAAGGACAGGGACTCTACGAGCAGTACTTC
CASSQGQGLYEQYF
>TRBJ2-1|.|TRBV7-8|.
TGTGCCAGCACCCCTACTAGCAAGTTCGTCAATGAGCAGTTCTTC
CASTPTSKFVNEQFF
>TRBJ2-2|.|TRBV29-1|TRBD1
TGCAGCGTTGTGGGACAGGGGAACTGGGAGCTGTTTTTT
CSVVGQGNWELFF
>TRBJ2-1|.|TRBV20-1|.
TGCAGTGCTTCCCTAGCTTCGCGGCAGTTCTTC
CSASLASRQFF
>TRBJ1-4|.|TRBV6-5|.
TGTGCCAGCAAGGGTACCGGGGATAGTGAAAAACTGTTTTTT
CASKGTGDSEKLFF
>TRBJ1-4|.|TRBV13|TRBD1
TGTGCCAGCAGCTTAGGCCAGGGGGCCCTTGAAAAACTGTTTTTT
CASSLGQGALEKLFF
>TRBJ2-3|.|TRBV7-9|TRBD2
TGTGCCAGCAGCTTAGCGTCGGCGGGAGGGCCGACAGATACGCAGTATTTT
CASSLASAGGPTDTQYF
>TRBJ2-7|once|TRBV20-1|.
TGCAGATTCCTCTCCTCCTACGAGCAGTACTTC
CRFLSSYEQYF
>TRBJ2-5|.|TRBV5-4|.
TGTGCCAGCAGCGACAGGACTAGTGGTGAGACCCAGTACTTC
CASSDRTSGETQYF
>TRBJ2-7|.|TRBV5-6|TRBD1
TGTGCCAGCAGGCTACACGGACAGGTCGGAGAGCAGTACTTC
CASRLHGQVGEQYF
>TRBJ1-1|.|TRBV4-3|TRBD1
TGCGCCAGCAGCCGCCAAACCGGGACAGGGGCCAAGAACACTGAAGCTTTCTTT
CASSRQTGTGAKNTEAFF
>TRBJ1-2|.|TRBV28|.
TGTGCCAGCAGCTTGGCCGGGGGGGTGGGAGGCTACACCTTC
CASSLAGGVGGYTF
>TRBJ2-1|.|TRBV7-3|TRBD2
TGTGCCAGCAGCGCCCTATCCCGGGAGGATGAGCAGTTCTTC
CASSALSREDEQFF
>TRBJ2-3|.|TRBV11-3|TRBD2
TGTGCCAGCAGCTTAGGGAGCGGGGAGACAGATACGCAGTATTTT
CASSLGSGETDTQYF
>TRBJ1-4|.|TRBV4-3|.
TGCGCCAGCAGCCAAGACAGGGGAAAACTGTTTTTT
CASSQDRGKLFF
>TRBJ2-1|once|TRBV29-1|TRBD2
TGCAGCGTTGAATGGAGCGGGGTCTCCTACAATGAGCAGTTCTTC
CSVEWSGVSYNEQFF
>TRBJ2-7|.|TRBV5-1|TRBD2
TGCGCCAGCGGAGCGGGAGGCACCTACGAGCAGTACTTC
CASGAGGTYEQYF
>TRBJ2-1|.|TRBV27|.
TGTGCCAGCAGCCGGGTCGCGTATGATGAGCAGTTCTTC
CASSRVAYDEQFF
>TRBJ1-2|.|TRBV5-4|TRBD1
TGTGCCAGCAGCTTGGTTGGACAGGGGGCCCTACACTATGGCTACACCTTC
CASSLVGQGALHYGYTF
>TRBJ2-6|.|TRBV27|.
TGTGCCAGCAGACAAATGGGACTGCCCGAGGCTGGGGCCAACGTCCTGACTTTC
CASRQMGLPEAGANVLTF
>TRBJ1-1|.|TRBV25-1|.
TGTGCCAGCAGTGAGGGGTGGGGGGTTCTCACTGAAGCTTTCTTT
CASSEGWGVLTEAFF
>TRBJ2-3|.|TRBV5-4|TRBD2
TGTGCCAGCAGCCCTGGAGGACTAGCGGGAGCCACAGATACGCAGTATTTT
CASSPGGLAGATDTQYF
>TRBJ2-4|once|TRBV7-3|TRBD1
TGTGCCAGCAGCTTTAGGGACAGGTCGCTGGTCAGGCACATTCAGTACTTC
CASSFRDRSLVRHIQYF
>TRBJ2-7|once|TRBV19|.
TGTGCCAGTAGTTTTGCCAGCGACTCTCCCTACGAGCAGTACTTC
CASSFASDSPYEQYF
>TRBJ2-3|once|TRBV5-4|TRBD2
TGTGCCAGCAGCCCCAGGACTAGCGGGGACGGAGCAGATACGCAGTATTTT
CASSPRTSGDGADTQYF
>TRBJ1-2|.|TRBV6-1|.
TGTGCCAGCAGGGAAGCCGGGGGGCGTTTCTATGGCTACACCTTC
CASREAGGRFYGYTF
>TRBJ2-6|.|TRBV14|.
TGTGCCAGCAGCCACAGAGACAACTCTGGGGCCAACGTCCTGACTTTC
CASSHRDNSGANVLTF